These 27 T cell receptor beta chains share one sample of origin, sequenced in a study of blood T cell repertoires in COVID-19 (dated by TCRdb to 2020 to 2021). Library preparation was by the immunoSEQ multiplex PCR assay. TCRdb's version of the immuneACCESS table is confined to in-frame rearrangements and falls short of the full clone set. An unresolved V gene accounts for under half of the shortfall where checked; the remainder is of unknown origin. The sample table holds 200,000 to 250,000 clones, of which 80% to 95% were seen once. Of the sample, 0.75% to 1% falls within the top ten clones. The sequenced sample consisted of peripheral blood. These receptors originate from a man aged 60 to 75 with COVID-19, enrolled during active disease.

This CDR3 reads CASSLFMGGSGNTIYF. CDR3 nucleotides: TGTGCCAGCAGCTTATTTATGGGGGGCTCTGGAAACACCATATATTTT. The V gene is TRBV5-8, the J gene TRBJ1-3; a weak D match, TRBD1 (5 bases). CDR3 length: 16 amino acids. V was clipped by 2 bases and J by 0 bases, with 12 bases between them. Germline V CDR1 and CDR2: SGHTS, YDEGEE.

This clone has a single count. This sequence joins TRBV5-1 and TRBJ2-3; 13 bases line up with TRBD2. Germline values: CDR1 SGHRS, CDR2 YFSETQ. After removal of 6 bases from V and 6 bases from J, the junction contained 10 bases not matched to a gene. The CDR3 covers 16 residues. The DNA of the CDR3 is TGCGCCAGCAACACCGGACTAGCGGGGGAGGGTGATACGCAGTATTTT. Protein sequence: CASNTGLAGEGDTQYF.

This clone was seen only once. The gene calls are TRBV6-1 and TRBJ1-1, with D possibly matching TRBD1 (5 bases). This CDR3 contains 13 residues. V shed 6 bases and J shed 3 bases, with 11 bases lying between them. Germline assignment: CDR1 MNHNS and CDR2 SASEGT. CDR3 region: CASRGDSYTEAFF. Here the CDR3 DNA reads TGTGCCAGCAGAGGAGACAGTTACACTGAAGCTTTCTTT.

J is TRBJ2-7 and V is TRBV10-3, with a weak D call TRBD1 (6 bases). In germline, CDR1 is ENHRY, CDR2 SYGVKD. The CDR3 loop spans 14 amino acids. V was trimmed by 2 bases and J by 0 bases, leaving 8 bases between them. Written as DNA, the CDR3 is TGTGCCATCAGTGAGCGGACAGTCTCCTACGAGCAGTACTTC. The encoded protein is CAISERTVSYEQYF.

The chain recombines TRBV14 with TRBJ2-5; 8 nucleotides line up with TRBD2. Germline V gene sequence: CDR1 SGHDN, CDR2 FVKESK. CDR3 length: 15 amino acids. V gave up 9 bases and J gave up 4 bases; unmatched junction bases: 13. CDR3 DNA sequence: TGTGCCAGTCAACGCGGGACCGGGGGGGGAGAGACCCAGTACTTC. This sequence encodes CASQRGTGGGETQYF.

This chain joins TRBV7-2 and TRBJ2-1; maybe TRBD1 (5 bases). Germline assignment: CDR1 SGHTA and CDR2 FQGNSA. This CDR3 is built from 16 residues. The V gene lost 4 bases and the J gene lost 0 bases, with 13 bases spanning the gap. CDR3 coding DNA: TGTGCCAGCAGCTCTCACCCCGACAGCTCCTACAATGAGCAGTTCTTC. This encodes CASSSHPDSSYNEQFF.

This clone was recorded once. The V call is TRBV6-5, the J call TRBJ2-1; tentatively, D is TRBD1 (6 bases). This CDR3 has 15 amino acids. The V end lost 4 bases, the J end lost 7 bases, and 17 bases lay between the germline ends. Germline values: CDR1 MNHEY, CDR2 SVGAGI. This CDR3 reads CASSFGQPFVNEQFF. In DNA form, the CDR3 reads TGTGCCAGCAGTTTCGGACAGCCGTTTGTGAATGAGCAGTTCTTC.

The rearrangement joins TRBV9 to TRBJ1-4; D call uncertain. Trimming stripped 4 bases from V and 8 bases from J, with 18 bases between. CDR3 length: 15 residues. Germline V gives CDR1 SGDLS, CDR2 YYNGEE. The CDR3 is CASSLGWQVTEKLFF. The CDR3 DNA sequence: TGTGCCAGCAGCCTCGGTTGGCAGGTAACCGAAAAACTGTTTTTT.

The chain recombines TRBV3-1 (or the pseudogene TRBV3-2) with TRBJ1-1; TRBD1 aligns across 8 bases. Unmatched junction bases numbered 10, after V lost 4 bases and J lost 0 bases. The germline V gene encodes CDR1 LGHDT and CDR2 YNNKEL (reference sequence). This CDR3 contains 17 residues. The CDR3 bases are TGTGCCAGCAGCCCATCTGGACAGGGACCTGTGAACACTGAAGCTTTCTTT. It encodes CASSPSGQGPVNTEAFF.

The chain's CDR3 is CASSIRGRRGGAGEAFF. CDR3 DNA: TGTGCCAGCAGTATCCGGGGCCGCCGAGGGGGCGCAGGCGAAGCTTTCTTT. The rearrangement uses TRBV27 and TRBJ1-1; 7 nucleotides line up with TRBD1. This CDR3 is built from 17 residues. With 5 bases clipped from V and 8 bases from J, the junction kept 20 bases outside the gene matches. Germline V gene lookup returns CDR1 MNHEY and CDR2 SMNVEV (reference sequence).

This clone was detected only once. This chain connects TRBV10-3 to TRBJ1-5, with 9 bases aligning to TRBD1. Looked up from germline, CDR1 is ENHRY and CDR2 is SYGVKD. The CDR3 has 14 residues. The ends lost 4 bases at V and 4 bases at J; junction bases unmatched: 2. The CDR3 nucleotides are TGTGCCATCAGTGCCGGGACAGGGAATCAGCCCCAGCATTTT. Encoded protein: CAISAGTGNQPQHF.

The V gene is TRBV5-4, the J gene TRBJ2-5; perhaps TRBD2 as D (6 bases). The CDR3 runs to 15 residues. Trimming removed 1 base from V and 4 bases from J, with 14 bases in between. Looked up from germline, CDR1 is SGHNT and CDR2 is YYREEE (reference sequence). CDR3 coding DNA: TGTGCCAGCAGCTTGAAGTGGAGGGAGAGAGAGACCCAGTACTTC. Translating gives CASSLKWRERETQYF.

V gene TRBV19 combines with J gene TRBJ1-5; D is ambiguous. The length of the CDR3 is 15 residues. Germline values: CDR1 LNHDA, CDR2 SQIVND (reference sequence). Trimming took off 3 bases at V and 0 bases at J, with 9 bases between the two ends. The CDR3 loop reads CASSIMVYSNQPQHF. DNA of the CDR3: TGTGCCAGTAGTATCATGGTCTATAGCAATCAGCCCCAGCATTTT. The full variable domain, completed using reference TRBV19 and TRBJ1-5, is DGGITQSPKYLFRKEGQNVTLSCEQNLNHDAMYWYRQDPGQGLRLIYYSQIVNDFQKGDIAEGYSVSREKKESFPLTVTSAQKNPTAFYLCASSIMVYSNQPQHFGDGTRLSIL.

V is TRBV19 and J is TRBJ1-1; 8 positions match TRBD1. Germline V gives CDR1 LNHDA, CDR2 SQIVND (reference sequence). The CDR3 runs 14 residues. The junction had 6 bases not matched to a gene; V was cut back by 5 bases and J by 4 bases. CDR3 region: CASSSRTGPTEAFF. CDR3 nucleotide sequence: TGTGCCAGTAGTTCAAGGACAGGGCCCACTGAAGCTTTCTTT.

The V call is TRBV7-8, the J call TRBJ2-1; no reliable D call. V was trimmed by 5 bases and J by 4 bases, leaving 15 bases between them. Germline-derived CDR1 and CDR2 are SGHVS and FQNEAQ. The CDR3 sequence is 15 residues long. The CDR3 sequence: CASSHPRQVYNEQFF. CDR3 nucleotide sequence: TGTGCCAGCAGCCACCCCCGGCAGGTTTACAATGAGCAGTTCTTC.

The rearrangement links TRBV2 to TRBJ2-1; 13 positions match TRBD2. The CDR3 has 14 amino acids. With 6 bases clipped from V and 9 bases from J, the junction kept 5 bases outside the gene matches. Germline loops: CDR1 SNHLY, CDR2 FYNNEI. The CDR3 sequence: CASSAGTSGTEQFF. In nucleotides, the CDR3 is TGTGCCAGCAGCGCCGGGACTAGCGGGACTGAGCAGTTCTTC.

V usage is TRBV5-1 and J usage is TRBJ1-2, with D possibly TRBD1 on 5 matching bases. V was cut by 2 bases and J by 5 bases, with 16 bases left in between. Per germline, CDR1 SGHRS and CDR2 YFSETQ. This CDR3 spans 15 amino acids. The DNA of the CDR3 is TGCGCCAGCAGCTTACTGACAGCTACTTTATATGGCTACACCTTC. Protein sequence: CASSLLTATLYGYTF.

As to this clone: One end of the junction is discordant with germline, which a read error may explain. The chain links TRBV7-7 to TRBJ2-1; TRBD2 is a possible D gene (5 bases). Germline assignment: CDR1 SSHAT and CDR2 FNYEAQ (reference sequence). The CDR3 runs to 16 residues. Here the CDR3 DNA reads TGTGCTAGCAGCCCCGAGGGCCAGAGCTCCTACAATGAGCAGTTCTTC. Translated: CASSPEGQSSYNEQFF. The full variable domain, completed using reference TRBV7-7 and TRBJ2-1, is GAGVSQSPRYKVTKRGQDVTLRCDPISSHATLYWYQQALGQGPEFLTYFNYEAQPDKSGLPSDRFSAERPEGSISTLTIQRTEQRDSAMYRCASSPEGQSSYNEQFFGPGTRLTVL.

This clone showed up just once. The chain uses TRBV7-9 and TRBJ2-7; 7 nucleotides line up with TRBD1. The CDR3 has 15 residues. Losses at the gene ends were 4 bases for V and 1 base for J; bases not matched to a gene: 7. CDR1 and CDR2 (germline): SEHNR, FQNEAQ (reference sequence). The DNA for the CDR3 is TGTGCCAGCAGCTATAAGGGGGCGCCTTCCTACGAGCAGTACTTC. Protein product: CASSYKGAPSYEQYF.

This chain links TRBV27 with TRBJ2-2, with D possibly being TRBD1 (6 bases). Germline lookup yields CDR1 MNHEY and CDR2 SMNVEV (reference sequence). Trimming cost V 2 bases and J 1 base, with 14 bases left between them. CDR3 length equals 17 residues. As DNA, the CDR3 is TGTGCCAGCAGTTTAATGAGCGGCAGGGGGAACACCGGGGAGCTGTTTTTT. It is translated as CASSLMSGRGNTGELFF.

This chain joins TRBV10-3 and TRBJ2-3; 10 nucleotides align to TRBD1. Germline V gene sequence: CDR1 ENHRY, CDR2 SYGVKD. CDR3 length: 12 amino acids. Losses at the gene ends were 10 bases for V and 3 bases for J; bases not matched to a gene: 1. CDR3 DNA sequence: TGTGCCACGGGACAGGGGACAGATACGCAGTATTTT. Encoded protein: CATGQGTDTQYF.

The chain recombines TRBV28 with TRBJ1-1; D is possibly TRBD1 (5 bases). Trimming shortened V by 5 bases and J by 1 base, and 8 bases separated the two germline ends. Germline lookup yields CDR1 MDHEN and CDR2 SYDVKM. The CDR3 is made up of 13 amino acids. The CDR3 protein is CASSLGGNTEAFF. The CDR3 DNA reads as TGTGCCAGCAGTCTGGGGGGGAACACTGAAGCTTTCTTT.

The chain uses TRBV7-9 and TRBJ1-2, with D hard to call. Per the germline V gene, CDR1 is SEHNR and CDR2 is FQNEAQ (reference sequence). Trimming left V 0 bases short and J 4 bases short, with 9 bases between. CDR3 length: 14 amino acids. The CDR3 region has the DNA TGTGCCAGCAGCTTAGCGGAGGCAATCTATGGCTACACCTTC. Translated, it gives CASSLAEAIYGYTF.

The gene calls are TRBV10-3 and TRBJ2-3; D ambiguous. With 5 bases removed from V and 4 bases from J, the gap between germline ends came to 7 bases. The CDR3 totals 12 residues. CDR1 is ENHRY and CDR2 is SYGVKD in the germline V gene. CDR3 DNA: TGTGCCATCAGTTACCACTCAGATACGCAGTATTTT. It encodes CAISYHSDTQYF.

This sequence joins TRBV10-1 and TRBJ1-1; 9 bases agree with TRBD1. Germline CDR1 and CDR2: WNHNN and SYGVQD (reference sequence). J gave up 5 bases and V 5 bases, and 9 bases lay outside the gene matches. This CDR3 has 15 amino acids. The CDR3 here is CASSTFVGQGTEAFF. The CDR3 bases are TGCGCCAGCAGTACCTTCGTAGGACAGGGGACTGAAGCTTTCTTT.

In DNA, the CDR3 is TGTGCCAGCAGTCTAGGGCAGGGGCTATCCTACAATGAGCAGTTCTTC. It codes for CASSLGQGLSYNEQFF. This chain connects TRBV6-2 or TRBV6-3 to TRBJ2-1, with D possibly being TRBD1 (6 bases). Germline lookup yields CDR1 MNHEY and CDR2 SVGEGT. This CDR3 has 16 residues. Trimming left V 5 bases short and J 1 base short, with 15 bases between.

V gene TRBV20-1 combines with J gene TRBJ1-4; tentatively, D is TRBD1 (6 bases). The CDR3 covers 11 residues. The V end was cut by 5 bases, the J end by 11 bases, with 12 bases between. CDR1 and CDR2 from the germline V gene are DFQATT and SNEGSKA (reference sequence). The CDR3 protein is CSASQGRKLFF. Here the CDR3 DNA reads TGCAGTGCTTCACAGGGCAGGAAACTGTTTTTT.